This T cell receptor beta chain originates from a study of human CD4 T cells and Enterobacteriaceae. Study-level background: Stimuli were heat-inactivated E. coli, K. pneumoniae, E. aerogenes, S. flexneri, S. sonnei, S. typhimurium, S. aureus.

CFSE-low CD25+ ICOS+ proliferating activated T cells were FACS-sorted after 6-7 days. At a 2:1 ratio, CFSE-labeled memory CD4+ T cells were cultured with irradiated autologous monocytes pulsed with antigen. Sorting took every CD4+ cell except CD45RA+CCR7+CD95- naive cells, reaching over 95% purity. CD8+, CD14+, CD16+, CD56+, CD19+ and CD25-bright cells were excluded before sorting. In germline, CDR1 is MNHEY, CDR2 SMNVEV (reference sequence). After removal of 6 bases from V and 3 bases from J, the junction contained 11 bases not matched to a gene. CDR3 length: 16 amino acids. Using immunoSEQ multiplex PCR, the repertoire was profiled, and TCRdb retains in-frame clones only, with some absent. The repertoire holds about 480 clones, with around 41% as singletons. In its sample, this clone ranks as large (0.1 to 1%).

The sample consisted of bacteria-reactive CD4+ T cells grown in culture. Indicated subset: CFSE-low proliferating memory CD4 T cells sorted after in vitro stimulation with a heat-inactivated bacterium or M. tuberculosis lysate. The receptor comes from a human donor in good health. The V gene is TRBV27, the J gene TRBJ1-1; 9 nucleotides agree with TRBD1. This chain's CDR3 is CASRPGTGRTHTEAFF. Here the CDR3 DNA reads TGTGCCAGCAGACCCGGGACAGGGAGGACGCACACTGAAGCTTTCTTT.